What follows is one TCR beta chain and its context. Its antigen is unidentified. The sample comes from a study of cytomegalovirus exposure and HLA in healthy donors. Broader study findings: In a later analysis, common viral pathogens appeared linked to several of the most significant clusters. Reported results showed that the classifier diagnosed cytomegalovirus status with high specificity and sensitivity.

Donors likely had unrecorded immune exposures despite being nominally healthy when sampled. Primers for the PCR totalled 60 Vbeta and 13 Jbeta. The assay was immunoSEQ multiplex PCR, and TCRdb's table has in-frame clones only and misses some. The table shows 150,000 to 200,000 clones, with approximately 85% occurring only once. This receptor was identified in a man younger than 30 in good health and CMV-seropositive. Sequences were obtained from PBMCs.

The CDR3 is CASSLAANLRDSAYEQYF. The CDR3 bases are TGTGCCAGCAGCTTAGCTGCGAACCTCCGGGACAGCGCCTACGAGCAGTACTTC. The chain carries TRBV7-2 and TRBJ2-7; 7 bases line up with TRBD1. Looked up from germline, CDR1 is SGHTA and CDR2 is FQGNSA. The CDR3 runs to 18 residues. The ends lost 0 bases at V and 2 bases at J; junction bases unmatched: 13.